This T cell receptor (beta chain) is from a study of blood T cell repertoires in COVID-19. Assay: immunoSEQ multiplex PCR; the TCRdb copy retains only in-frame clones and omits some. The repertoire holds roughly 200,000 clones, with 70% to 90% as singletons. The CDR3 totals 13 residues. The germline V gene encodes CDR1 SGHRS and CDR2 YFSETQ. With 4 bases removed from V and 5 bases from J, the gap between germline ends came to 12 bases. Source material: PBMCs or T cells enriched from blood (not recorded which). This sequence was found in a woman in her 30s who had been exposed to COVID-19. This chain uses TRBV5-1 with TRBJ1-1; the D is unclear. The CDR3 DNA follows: TGCGCCAGCAGCCTAAAAGACGGGACTGAAGCTTTCTTT. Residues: CASSLKDGTEAFF.